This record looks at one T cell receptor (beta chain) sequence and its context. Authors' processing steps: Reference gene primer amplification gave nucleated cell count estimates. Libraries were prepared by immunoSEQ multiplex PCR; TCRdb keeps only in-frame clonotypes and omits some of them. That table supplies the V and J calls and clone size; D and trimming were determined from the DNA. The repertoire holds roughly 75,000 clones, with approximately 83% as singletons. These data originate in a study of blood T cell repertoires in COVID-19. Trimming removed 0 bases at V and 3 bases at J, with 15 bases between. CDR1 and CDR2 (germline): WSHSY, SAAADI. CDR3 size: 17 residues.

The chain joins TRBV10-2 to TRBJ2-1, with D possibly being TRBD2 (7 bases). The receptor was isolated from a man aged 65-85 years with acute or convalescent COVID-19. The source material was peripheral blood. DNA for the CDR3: TGCGCCAGCAGTGAGTCGAGGGGGGGGGCCCTCTACAATGAGCAGTTCTTC. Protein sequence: CASSESRGGALYNEQFF.